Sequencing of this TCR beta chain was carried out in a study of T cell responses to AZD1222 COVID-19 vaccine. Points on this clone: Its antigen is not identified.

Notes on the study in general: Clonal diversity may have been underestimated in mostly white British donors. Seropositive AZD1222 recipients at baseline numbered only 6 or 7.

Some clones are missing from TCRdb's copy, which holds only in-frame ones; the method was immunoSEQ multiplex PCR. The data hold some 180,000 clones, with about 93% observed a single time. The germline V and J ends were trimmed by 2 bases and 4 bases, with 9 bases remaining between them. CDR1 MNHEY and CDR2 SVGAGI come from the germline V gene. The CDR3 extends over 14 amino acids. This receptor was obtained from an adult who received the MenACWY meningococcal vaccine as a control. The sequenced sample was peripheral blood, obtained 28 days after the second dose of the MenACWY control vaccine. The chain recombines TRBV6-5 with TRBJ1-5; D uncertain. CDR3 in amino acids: CASSYRRGNQPQHF. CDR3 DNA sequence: TGTGCCAGCAGTTACAGACGGGGAAATCAGCCCCAGCATTTT.